The clone carrying this TCR beta chain came up a few times. This sample stems from a study of early T cells in non-severe SARS-CoV-2 infection. Study overall: Sequencing was performed on bulk RNA from unsorted whole blood, leaving chains unpaired.

TCRdb passed the 5' RACE reads through MiXCR, listing each CDR3 protein once. This table has fewer than 50,000 distinct CDR3 sequences, 5.5% to 6.5% appearing once. The germline V gene encodes CDR1 SGHNT and CDR2 YYREEE (reference sequence). V was clipped by 4 bases and J by 4 bases; unmatched bases: 13. The CDR3 covers 16 residues. This sequence was found in an adult who was a healthcare worker with PCR-confirmed SARS-CoV-2 infection or an uninfected control (not recorded which). V gene TRBV5-4 combines with J gene TRBJ1-2, with TRBD1 identical over 7 bases. The specimen was whole blood. CDR3 nucleotides: TGTGCCAGCAGCAAGACCCGGGACAGCCACCTCTATGGCTACACCTTC. Its translation: CASSKTRDSHLYGYTF.